The table lists the clone carrying this TCR beta chain with a count of one. Participant-reported clinical history was the basis for cohort assignment. The V gene's germline CDR1 is SGHTA and CDR2 FQGTGA. Trimming at V came to 1 base and at J to 2 bases, leaving 2 bases not matched to a gene. The CDR3 spans 15 residues. These data originate in a study of blood T cell repertoires in COVID-19. Turning to the study itself: Samples came from the United States, Italy and Spain, spanning acute and convalescent COVID-19. The cDNA or gDNA used as material had been derived from T cells, B-cell-depleted T cells, or PBMCs.

Only in-frame clones appear in the TCRdb table, and some are missing; sequencing was by immunoSEQ multiplex PCR. The profile shows under 300,000 clones, roughly 84% of them singletons. Material: PBMCs or T cells enriched from blood (not recorded which). The origin of this receptor is a middle-aged man who had recovered from COVID-19. J is TRBJ2-1 and V is TRBV7-3; 7 bases match TRBD2. CDR3 sequence (DNA): TGTGCCAGCAGCTTAAGTGGGGGGGCCTACAATGAGCAGTTCTTC. Amino acid sequence: CASSLSGGAYNEQFF.